This passage covers 19 T cell receptor beta chains from one sample sequenced in a study of blood T cell repertoires in COVID-19. TCRdb keeps only in-frame clones here, not all; method: immunoSEQ multiplex PCR. The sample records roughly 160,000 clones, 70% to 85% being singletons. The sample was PBMCs or T cells enriched from blood (not recorded which). These receptors originate from a woman between 65 and 79 years old in a cohort exposed to, infected with or recovered from COVID-19 (not recorded which).

V gene TRBV4-3 combines with J gene TRBJ1-2; tentative D call: TRBD1 (5 bases). The CDR3 length is 17 residues. Germline CDR1 is LGHNA and CDR2 is YSLEER. Trimming shortened V by 2 bases and J by 6 bases, and 22 bases separated the two germline ends. CDR3 amino acids: CASSQSRGSFRVHGYTF. The CDR3 coding sequence is TGCGCCAGCAGCCAAAGCCGGGGGAGCTTTCGGGTTCATGGCTACACCTTC.

The rearrangement joins TRBV19 to TRBJ2-3, with D maybe TRBD1 (6 bases). Germline V gene data show CDR1 as LNHDA and CDR2 as SQIVND (reference sequence). Deletions cut 0 bases from V and 2 bases from J, with 21 bases between. CDR3 size: 19 residues. The CDR3, as DNA: TGTGCCAGTAGTATAGATCCCCCCGGACGGACAGCGGTCACAGATACGCAGTATTTT. Protein sequence: CASSIDPPGRTAVTDTQYF.

The rearrangement uses TRBV10-3 and TRBJ1-5, with no clear D. Looked up from germline, CDR1 is ENHRY and CDR2 is SYGVKD. There are 12 residues in the CDR3. The V end was cut by 2 bases, the J end by 6 bases, with 5 bases between. CDR3 sequence: CAISEATQPQHF. For the CDR3, the DNA is TGTGCCATCAGTGAGGCTACTCAGCCCCAGCATTTT.

The chain links TRBV2 to TRBJ2-7; 9 bases map to TRBD2. The germline V gene has CDR1 SNHLY and CDR2 FYNNEI. The CDR3 spans 14 residues. Losses at the gene ends were 7 bases for V and 3 bases for J; bases not matched to a gene: 7. In nucleotides, the CDR3 is TGTGCCAGCAAGAGACTAGCGGCCAACTACGAGCAGTACTTC. Translation: CASKRLAANYEQYF.

V gene TRBV5-4 combines with J gene TRBJ1-2; D is perhaps TRBD1 (6 bases). Trimming took off 0 bases at V and 4 bases at J, with 10 bases between the two ends. Germline CDR1 reads SGHNT; CDR2 reads YYREEE (reference sequence). There are 14 residues in the CDR3. This CDR3 is CASSLVGAPYGYTF. CDR3 nucleotides: TGTGCCAGCAGCTTGGTGGGGGCTCCCTATGGCTACACCTTC.

J is TRBJ1-2 and V is TRBV12-3 or TRBV12-4; D is undetermined. CDR3 length: 13 residues. Trimming pared 4 bases from V and 4 bases from J, leaving 10 bases between. The CDR3, as DNA: TGTGCCAGCAGTTACGACCGACTCTATGGCTACACCTTC. Its protein is CASSYDRLYGYTF.

The chain combines TRBV28 with TRBJ2-2; 12 bases are shared with TRBD1. Germline CDR1 reads MDHEN; CDR2 reads SYDVKM. V lost 6 bases, J lost 6 bases, and 8 bases stayed unmatched. CDR3 length: 16 amino acids. The CDR3 DNA reads TGTGCCAGCAGCTGGGGAGGGACAGGGGGCTCCGGGGAGCTGTTTTTT. This encodes CASSWGGTGGSGELFF.

This clone was counted only a few times. V is TRBV5-1 and J is TRBJ2-1; possible D gene TRBD2, 5 bases. This CDR3 region has 15 residues. V was cut by 0 bases and J by 6 bases, with 13 bases left in between. CDR1 SGHRS and CDR2 YFSETQ come from the germline V gene. The CDR3 is CASSLVGKEGNEQFF. Here the CDR3 DNA reads TGCGCCAGCAGCTTGGTCGGGAAAGAAGGCAATGAGCAGTTCTTC.

The chain is built from TRBV28 and TRBJ2-7; the D is unclear. The CDR3 is made up of 12 amino acids. Germline V gene lookup returns CDR1 MDHEN and CDR2 SYDVKM. The V end lost 6 bases, the J end lost 3 bases, and 9 bases lay between the germline ends. CDR3 sequence reads: CASSRQIYEQYF. CDR3 DNA: TGTGCCAGCAGCCGACAAATCTACGAGCAGTACTTC.

The V gene is TRBV28, the J gene TRBJ1-5; no firm D call. Trimming cost V 3 bases and J 2 bases, with 11 bases left between them. This CDR3 has 15 amino acids. Germline V gene sequence: CDR1 MDHEN, CDR2 SYDVKM. The CDR3 loop is CASSLEDDGNQPQHF. CDR3 nucleotide sequence: TGTGCCAGCAGTTTGGAGGATGATGGCAATCAGCCCCAGCATTTT.

This rearrangement joins TRBV5-4 to TRBJ2-7, with D tentatively TRBD2 (5 bases). The CDR3 totals 11 residues. Germline-derived CDR1 and CDR2 are SGHNT and YYREEE (reference sequence). The germline V and J ends were trimmed by 2 bases and 7 bases, with 7 bases remaining between them. The CDR3 sequence is CASSFTGEQYF. In DNA, the CDR3 is TGTGCCAGCAGCTTTACGGGGGAGCAGTACTTC. Drawing the rest from reference TRBV5-4 and TRBJ2-7, the complete variable domain is ETGVTQSPTHLIKTRGQQVTLRCSSQSGHNTVSWYQQALGQGPQFIFQYYREEENGRGNFPPRFSGLQFPNYSSELNVNALELDDSALYLCASSFTGEQYFGPGTRLTVT.

This clone appeared a few times. V is TRBV11-3 and J is TRBJ1-1, with 8 bases lining up with TRBD1. This CDR3 has 16 residues. From germline, CDR1 is SGHNT and CDR2 YENEEA. Germline trimming cut 1 base from V and 2 bases from J; bases unmatched to any gene: 6. The CDR3 coding sequence is TGTGCCAGCAGCTTAGGGGGGACAGGATACAACACTGAAGCTTTCTTT. Translated, it gives CASSLGGTGYNTEAFF.

The V call is TRBV5-1, the J call TRBJ2-2; 10 nucleotides agree with TRBD2. The germline gives CDR1 SGHRS, CDR2 YFSETQ. J lost 1 base, V lost 4 bases, and 1 base had no gene match. The CDR3 has 15 amino acids. The CDR3 region has the DNA TGCGCCAGCAGCGGACTAGCGGTGAACACCGGGGAGCTGTTTTTT. Translated: CASSGLAVNTGELFF.

The chain joins TRBV2 to TRBJ2-7, with D maybe TRBD2 (5 bases). The CDR3 consists of 14 residues. V gave up 7 bases and J gave up 5 bases, with 18 bases separating them. Germline assignment: CDR1 SNHLY and CDR2 FYNNEI. The chain's CDR3 is CASNGVSAIDEQYF. The DNA of the CDR3 is TGTGCCAGCAACGGGGTCTCAGCTATCGACGAGCAGTACTTC.

The chain is built from TRBV6-2 or TRBV6-3 and TRBJ2-7; 8 nucleotides match TRBD1. The CDR3 has 15 amino acids. After removal of 5 bases from V and 2 bases from J, the junction contained 8 bases not matched to a gene. In germline, CDR1 is MNHEY, CDR2 SVGEGT. CDR3 DNA: TGTGCCAGCAGTACCCGACAGGGGTTGCCCTACGAGCAGTACTTC. Translating gives CASSTRQGLPYEQYF.

The rearrangement joins TRBV30 to TRBJ1-1; D perhaps matches TRBD1 (5 bases). This CDR3 region has 13 residues. The germline V and J ends were trimmed by 4 bases and 3 bases, with 12 bases remaining between them. Germline values: CDR1 GTSNPN, CDR2 SVGIG (reference sequence). CDR3: CAWIRGPYTEAFF. DNA for the CDR3: TGTGCCTGGATAAGGGGCCCGTACACTGAAGCTTTCTTT.

CDR3 nucleotides: TGTGCCAGCAGCTTAGAGGGGGAACCCAATCAGCCCCAGCATTTT. Translation gives CASSLEGEPNQPQHF. The chain employs TRBV7-9 and TRBJ1-5; tentative D call: TRBD1 (6 bases). Germline assignment: CDR1 SEHNR and CDR2 FQNEAQ (reference sequence). Deletions cut 1 base from V and 3 bases from J, with 10 bases between. The length of the CDR3 is 15 residues.

The chain has TRBV7-9 and TRBJ2-7; 8 nucleotides line up with TRBD1. CDR3 size: 14 residues. CDR1 is SEHNR, CDR2 FQNEAQ, per germline (reference sequence). V shed 4 bases, J shed 5 bases, and the junction held 7 bases outside the gene matches. The chain's CDR3 is CASSSRTGTDEQYF. The CDR3 nucleotides read TGTGCCAGCAGCTCGCGGACAGGGACTGACGAGCAGTACTTC.

The chain has TRBV2 and TRBJ1-2; D might be TRBD1 (6 bases). Trimming pared 9 bases from V and 0 bases from J, leaving 14 bases between. Germline V lookup: CDR1 SNHLY, CDR2 FYNNEI. The CDR3 has 14 amino acids. CDR3 in DNA: TGTGCCAGTCTCCAGGGGCCAGCTAACTATGGCTACACCTTC. Amino acid sequence: CASLQGPANYGYTF. The full variable domain, in which reference TRBV2 and TRBJ1-2 provide the parts outside the CDR3, is EPEVTQTPSHQVTQMGQEVILRCVPISNHLYFYWYRQILGQKVEFLVSFYNNEISEKSEIFDDQFSVERPDGSNFTLKIRSTKLEDSAMYFCASLQGPANYGYTFGSGTRLTVV.